The source of this TCR beta chain is a study of blood T cell repertoires in COVID-19. With 4 bases removed from V and 6 bases from J, the gap between germline ends came to 20 bases. Germline CDR1 and CDR2: MDHEN and SYDVKM. The CDR3 loop spans 16 amino acids. Authors' methods: The authors estimated nucleated cell counts from reference gene primer amplification. Clones were read by immunoSEQ multiplex PCR, and TCRdb kept only the in-frame ones, dropping some. V and J calls and clone size come straight from that table; D and trimming were deduced from the DNA. Found here are some 210,000 clones, around 90% of them singletons; the top ten hold around 6.5%.

The sequenced material came from peripheral blood. The V and J genes are TRBV28 and TRBJ2-3; D gene unclear. The TCR originated in a man aged 60-69 years who had recovered from COVID-19. CDR3 amino acids: CASSSPERYPRDTQYF. The CDR3 DNA is TGTGCCAGCAGTTCCCCCGAGAGATACCCGAGGGATACGCAGTATTTT.